What follows are 12 T cell receptor beta chains derived from one specimen sequenced in a study of blood T cell repertoires in COVID-19. Measured with immunoSEQ multiplex PCR; TCRdb has only the in-frame clones, and not every one. This table has fewer than 65,000 clones, roughly 90% appearing once. The sequenced sample was peripheral blood. Receptor source: a man aged 50-59 years with acute or convalescent COVID-19.

The genes are TRBV12-1 and TRBJ2-1; TRBD2 is taken as the D call from the table, unchecked against the DNA. TRBV12-1 is a documented pseudogene. The CDR3 runs to 19 residues. The CDR3 DNA reads TGTGCCAGCAGCCCCGGACTAGCGGGAGGGCCCCTCCACCACAATGAGCAGTTCTTC. Translated, it gives CASSPGLAGGPLHHNEQFF.

V gene TRBV7-8 combines with J gene TRBJ2-1, with D tentatively TRBD1 (6 bases). The length of the CDR3 is 17 residues. The germline V and J ends were trimmed by 4 bases and 0 bases, with 16 bases remaining between them. The germline CDR1 and CDR2 sequences are SGHVS and FQNEAQ. The CDR3 sequence is CASSSPGTTSSYNEQFF. The CDR3 region has the DNA TGTGCCAGCAGCTCCCCGGGGACAACCAGCTCCTACAATGAGCAGTTCTTC.

V gene TRBV6-5 combines with J gene TRBJ1-3; 8 bases fit TRBD1. Germline trimming cut 10 bases from V and 7 bases from J; bases unmatched to any gene: 15. The CDR3 runs to 15 residues. Germline V lookup: CDR1 MNHEY, CDR2 SVGAGI. CDR3 DNA sequence: TGTGCCACCATACAAACAGGGGGAATTTCGAACACCATATATTTT. As protein: CATIQTGGISNTIYF.

This rearrangement joins TRBV19 to TRBJ2-7, with TRBD1 matching over 8 bases. V trimming: 5 bases; J trimming: 0 bases; junction bases outside the gene matches: 6. The CDR3 length is 15 residues. Germline-derived CDR1 and CDR2 are LNHDA and SQIVND (reference sequence). The CDR3 protein is CASSEQGGSSYEQYF. CDR3 nucleotide sequence: TGTGCCAGTAGTGAACAGGGGGGAAGCTCCTACGAGCAGTACTTC.

This clone has only one observation. The chain links TRBV6-5 to TRBJ1-6; D may be TRBD1 (6 bases). The CDR3 loop spans 15 amino acids. Germline V gene lookup returns CDR1 MNHEY and CDR2 SVGAGI. Trimming stripped 2 bases from V and 14 bases from J, with 19 bases between. The CDR3 loop reads CASSYDGTREWALHF. The CDR3 bases are TGTGCCAGCAGTTACGACGGGACACGCGAGTGGGCCCTCCACTTT.

This rearrangement joins TRBV5-1 to TRBJ2-5; D possibly corresponds to TRBD2 (6 bases). The CDR3 has 19 residues. V lost 2 bases, J lost 1 base, and 24 bases lay in between. The germline V gene has CDR1 SGHRS and CDR2 YFSETQ. CDR3 bases: TGCGCCAGCAGCTTAAATTCCGGGACTGGAAATCCCCGCCAAGAGACCCAGTACTTC. Protein sequence: CASSLNSGTGNPRQETQYF.

This clone was seen once. The chain is built from TRBV7-8 and TRBJ2-1, with D uncertain. V was shortened by 2 bases and J by 1 base, with 15 bases between the two germline ends. This CDR3 contains 17 residues. Germline V lookup: CDR1 SGHVS, CDR2 FQNEAQ. CDR3 protein: CASSLIRLRLSYNEQFF. The CDR3 nucleotides are TGTGCCAGCAGCTTAATCCGGCTCAGGCTTTCCTACAATGAGCAGTTCTTC.

The chain uses TRBV11-2 and TRBJ1-1, with 7 bases aligning to TRBD1. Germline V gene lookup returns CDR1 SGHAT and CDR2 FQNNGV. Germline trimming cut 1 base from V and 5 bases from J; bases unmatched to any gene: 7. The CDR3 has 15 residues. CDR3 coding DNA: TGTGCCAGCAGCTTAGGTACAGGGGATCGTACTGAAGCTTTCTTT. It encodes CASSLGTGDRTEAFF.

V usage is TRBV4-1 and J usage is TRBJ2-5, with a possible D match to TRBD1 (5 bases). Germline V gene lookup returns CDR1 MGHRA and CDR2 YSYEKL. The CDR3 extends over 15 amino acids. V gave up 5 bases and J gave up 2 bases, with 15 bases separating them. CDR3 region: CASSFGQGNQETQYF. Written as DNA, the CDR3 is TGCGCCAGCAGCTTCGGGCAGGGCAATCAAGAGACCCAGTACTTC.

This clone was detected once. CDR3 nucleotide sequence: TGTGCCAGCCACAGGGGGGACACTGAAGCTTTCTTT. This encodes CASHRGDTEAFF. This chain uses TRBV6-5 with TRBJ1-1, with TRBD1 matching over 8 bases. The germline V gene has CDR1 MNHEY and CDR2 SVGAGI. The CDR3 has 12 amino acids. V was pared by 8 bases and J by 3 bases, with 2 bases of the junction left unmatched.

The rearrangement joins TRBV2 to TRBJ2-7, with D maybe TRBD1 (5 bases). V lost 7 bases and J lost 7, with 14 bases in between. Germline V gene sequence: CDR1 SNHLY, CDR2 FYNNEI. The CDR3 is made up of 12 amino acids. The CDR3 coding sequence is TGTGCCAGCAAACAGGAATTTGGTGAGCAGTACTTC. Amino acids: CASKQEFGEQYF.

V and J are TRBV29-1 and TRBJ2-1; tentative D call: TRBD2 (5 bases). CDR3 length: 16 residues. Trimming pared 7 bases from V and 6 bases from J, leaving 25 bases between. CDR1 and CDR2 (germline): SQVTM, ANQGSEA. The CDR3 loop is CSGQVDRSSGGNEQFF. CDR3 sequence (DNA): TGCAGCGGTCAGGTGGATCGATCGTCCGGAGGCAATGAGCAGTTCTTC.